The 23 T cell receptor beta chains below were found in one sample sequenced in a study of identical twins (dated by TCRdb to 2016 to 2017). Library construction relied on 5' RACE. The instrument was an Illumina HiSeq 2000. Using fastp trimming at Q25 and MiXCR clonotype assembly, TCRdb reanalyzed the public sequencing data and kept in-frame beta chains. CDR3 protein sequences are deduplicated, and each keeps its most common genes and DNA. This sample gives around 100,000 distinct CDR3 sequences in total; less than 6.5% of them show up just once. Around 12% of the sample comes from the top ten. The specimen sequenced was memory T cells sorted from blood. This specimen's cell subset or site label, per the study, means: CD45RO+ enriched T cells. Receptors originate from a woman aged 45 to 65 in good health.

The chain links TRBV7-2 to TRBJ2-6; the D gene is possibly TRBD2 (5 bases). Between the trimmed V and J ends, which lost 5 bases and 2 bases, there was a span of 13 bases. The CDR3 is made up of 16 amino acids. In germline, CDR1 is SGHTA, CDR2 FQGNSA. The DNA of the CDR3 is TGTGCCAGCAGCCCGGACTGGGGAACTGGGGCCAACGTCCTGACTTTC. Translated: CASSPDWGTGANVLTF.

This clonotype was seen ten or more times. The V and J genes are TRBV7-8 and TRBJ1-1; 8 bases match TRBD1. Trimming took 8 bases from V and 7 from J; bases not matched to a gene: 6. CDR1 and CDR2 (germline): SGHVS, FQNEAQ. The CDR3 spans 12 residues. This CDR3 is CASGQGLVEAFF. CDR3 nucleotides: TGTGCCAGCGGACAGGGTTTAGTTGAAGCTTTCTTT.

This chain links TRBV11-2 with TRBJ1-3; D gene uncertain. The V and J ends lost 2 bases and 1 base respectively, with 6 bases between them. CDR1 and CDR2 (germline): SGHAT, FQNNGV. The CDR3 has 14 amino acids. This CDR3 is CASSLTRSGNTIYF. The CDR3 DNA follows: TGTGCCAGCAGCTTAACCCGTTCTGGAAACACCATATATTTT.

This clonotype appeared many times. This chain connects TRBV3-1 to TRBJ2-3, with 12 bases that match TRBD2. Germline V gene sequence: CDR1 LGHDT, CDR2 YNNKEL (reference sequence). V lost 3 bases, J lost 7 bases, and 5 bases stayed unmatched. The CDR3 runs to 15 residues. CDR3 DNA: TGTGCCAGCAGCCAGCCTAGCGGGAGGGTCAATACGCAGTATTTT. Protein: CASSQPSGRVNTQYF.

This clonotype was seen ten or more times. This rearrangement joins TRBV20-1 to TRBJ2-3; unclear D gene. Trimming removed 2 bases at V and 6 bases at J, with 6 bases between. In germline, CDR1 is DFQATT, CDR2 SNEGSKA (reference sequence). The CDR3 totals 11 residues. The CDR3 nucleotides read TGCAGTGCTAGAAAGCAGGATACGCAGTATTTT. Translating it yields CSARKQDTQYF.

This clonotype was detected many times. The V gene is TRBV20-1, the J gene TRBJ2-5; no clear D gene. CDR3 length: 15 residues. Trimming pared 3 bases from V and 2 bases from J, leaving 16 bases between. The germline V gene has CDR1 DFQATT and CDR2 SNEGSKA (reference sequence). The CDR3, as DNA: TGCAGTGCTAGTAGTCCAATCGGGCGACAAGAGACCCAGTACTTC. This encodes CSASSPIGRQETQYF.

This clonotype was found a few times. CDR3 sequence (DNA): TGTGCCAGCAGCTTCAACAGGGCCCTCACGACTTACACAGATACGCAGTATTTT. Translated: CASSFNRALTTYTDTQYF. The chain joins TRBV5-4 to TRBJ2-3, with D perhaps TRBD1 (6 bases). CDR3 length: 18 residues. Per germline, CDR1 SGHNT and CDR2 YYREEE (reference sequence). V was cut by 2 bases and J by 2 bases, with 21 bases left in between.

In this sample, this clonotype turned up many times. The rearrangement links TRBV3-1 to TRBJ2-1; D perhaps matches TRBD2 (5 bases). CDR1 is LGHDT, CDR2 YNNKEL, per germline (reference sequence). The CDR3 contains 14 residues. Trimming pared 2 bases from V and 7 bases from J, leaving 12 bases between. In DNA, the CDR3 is TGTGCCAGCAGCCAACGTTCTGGGGAGAATGAGCAGTTCTTC. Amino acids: CASSQRSGENEQFF.

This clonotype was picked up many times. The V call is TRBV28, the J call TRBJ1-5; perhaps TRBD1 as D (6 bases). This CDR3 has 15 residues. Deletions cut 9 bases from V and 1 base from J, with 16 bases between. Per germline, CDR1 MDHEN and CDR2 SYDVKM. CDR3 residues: CASRLGGGSNQPQHF. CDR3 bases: TGTGCCAGTCGGCTCGGGGGGGGCAGCAATCAGCCCCAGCATTTT. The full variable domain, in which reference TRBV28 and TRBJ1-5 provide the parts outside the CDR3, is DVKVTQSSRYLVKRTGEKVFLECVQDMDHENMFWYRQDPGLGLRLIYFSYDVKMKEKGDIPEGYSVSREKKERFSLILESASTNQTSMYLCASRLGGGSNQPQHFGDGTRLSIL.

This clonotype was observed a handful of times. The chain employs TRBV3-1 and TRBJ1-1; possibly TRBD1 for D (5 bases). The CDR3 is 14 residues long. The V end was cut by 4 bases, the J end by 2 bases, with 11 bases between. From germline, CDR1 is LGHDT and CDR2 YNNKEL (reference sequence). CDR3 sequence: CASSPTAFNTEAFF. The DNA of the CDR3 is TGTGCCAGCAGCCCGACAGCTTTCAACACTGAAGCTTTCTTT.

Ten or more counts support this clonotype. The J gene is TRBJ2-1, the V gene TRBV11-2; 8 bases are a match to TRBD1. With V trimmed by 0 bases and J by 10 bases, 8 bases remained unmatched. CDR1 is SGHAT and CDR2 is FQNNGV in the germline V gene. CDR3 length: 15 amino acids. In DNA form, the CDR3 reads TGTGCCAGCAGCTTAGACAGTCAGGGGGCATACGAGCAGTTCTTC. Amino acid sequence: CASSLDSQGAYEQFF. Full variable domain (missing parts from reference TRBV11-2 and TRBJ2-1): EAGVAQSPRYKIIEKRQSVAFWCNPISGHATLYWYQQILGQGPKLLIQFQNNGVVDDSQLPKDRFSAERLKGVDSTLKIQPAKLEDSAVYLCASSLDSQGAYEQFFGPGTRLTVL.

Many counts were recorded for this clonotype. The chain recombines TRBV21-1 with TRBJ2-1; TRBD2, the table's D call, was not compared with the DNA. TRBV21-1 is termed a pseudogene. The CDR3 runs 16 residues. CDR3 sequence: CASSKAGLVRSYEQFF. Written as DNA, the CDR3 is TGTGCCAGCAGCAAGGCGGGACTAGTCAGGTCATACGAGCAGTTCTTC.

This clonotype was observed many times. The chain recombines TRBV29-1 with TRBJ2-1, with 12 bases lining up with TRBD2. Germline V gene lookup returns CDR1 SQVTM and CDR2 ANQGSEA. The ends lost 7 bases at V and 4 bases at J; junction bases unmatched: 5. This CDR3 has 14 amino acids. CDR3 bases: TGCAGCGCCATTGGACTAGCGGGGTACAATGAGCAGTTCTTC. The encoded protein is CSAIGLAGYNEQFF.

In DNA form, the CDR3 reads TGTGCCAGCAGTTTAGAGGGACGCTCCACAGATACGCAGTATTTT. This gives the protein CASSLEGRSTDTQYF. The V gene is TRBV12-3 or TRBV12-4, the J gene TRBJ2-3; D is tentatively TRBD1 or TRBD2 (5 bases each). The CDR3 contains 15 residues. V dropped 1 base and J dropped 2 bases, with 10 bases sitting between them.

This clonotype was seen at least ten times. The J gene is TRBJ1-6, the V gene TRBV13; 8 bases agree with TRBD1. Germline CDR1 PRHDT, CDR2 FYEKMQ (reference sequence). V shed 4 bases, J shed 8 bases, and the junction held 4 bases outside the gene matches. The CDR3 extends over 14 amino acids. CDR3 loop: CASSSGQGDSPLHF. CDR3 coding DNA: TGTGCCAGCAGCTCCGGACAGGGCGATTCACCCCTCCACTTT.

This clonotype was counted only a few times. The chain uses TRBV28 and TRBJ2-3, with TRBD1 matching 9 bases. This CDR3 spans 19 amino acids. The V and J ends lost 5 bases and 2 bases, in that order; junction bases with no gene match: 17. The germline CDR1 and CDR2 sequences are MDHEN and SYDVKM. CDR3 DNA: TGTGCCAGCAGTCCGCTGATTCTTAGGACAGGGGTCCCCACAGATACGCAGTATTTT. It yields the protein CASSPLILRTGVPTDTQYF.

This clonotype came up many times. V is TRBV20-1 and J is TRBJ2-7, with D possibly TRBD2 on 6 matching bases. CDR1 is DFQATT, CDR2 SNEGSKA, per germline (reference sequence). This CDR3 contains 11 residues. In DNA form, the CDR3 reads TGCACCAATCGGGAGCCTCGCGAGCAGTACGTC. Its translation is CTNREPREQYV.

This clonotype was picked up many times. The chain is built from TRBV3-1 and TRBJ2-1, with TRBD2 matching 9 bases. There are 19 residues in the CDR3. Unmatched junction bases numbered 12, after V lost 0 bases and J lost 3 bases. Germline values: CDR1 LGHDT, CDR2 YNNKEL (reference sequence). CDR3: CASSQDLVPSGINYNEQFF. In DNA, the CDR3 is TGTGCCAGCAGCCAAGATCTTGTCCCTAGCGGGATCAACTACAATGAGCAGTTCTTC.

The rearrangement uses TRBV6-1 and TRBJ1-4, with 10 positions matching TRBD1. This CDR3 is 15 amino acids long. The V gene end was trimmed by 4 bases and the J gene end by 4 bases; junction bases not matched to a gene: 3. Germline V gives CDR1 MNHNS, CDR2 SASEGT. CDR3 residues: CASSGWDRGNEKLFF. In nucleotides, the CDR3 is TGTGCCAGCAGTGGCTGGGACAGGGGTAATGAAAAACTGTTTTTT.

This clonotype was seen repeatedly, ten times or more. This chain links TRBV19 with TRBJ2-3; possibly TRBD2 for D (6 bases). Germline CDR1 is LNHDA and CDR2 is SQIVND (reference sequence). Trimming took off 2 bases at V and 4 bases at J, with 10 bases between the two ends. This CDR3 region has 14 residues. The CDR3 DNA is TGTGCCAGTAGTATATTTTCGGGAGCAGATACGCAGTATTTT. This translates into CASSIFSGADTQYF.

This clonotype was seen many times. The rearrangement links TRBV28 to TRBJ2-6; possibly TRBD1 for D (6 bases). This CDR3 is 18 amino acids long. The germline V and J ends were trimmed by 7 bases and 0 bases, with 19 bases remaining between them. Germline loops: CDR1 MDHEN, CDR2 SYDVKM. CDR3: CASTSNPTGLSGANVLTF. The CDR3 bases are TGTGCCAGCACCTCGAACCCGACAGGCCTCTCTGGGGCCAACGTCCTGACTTTC.

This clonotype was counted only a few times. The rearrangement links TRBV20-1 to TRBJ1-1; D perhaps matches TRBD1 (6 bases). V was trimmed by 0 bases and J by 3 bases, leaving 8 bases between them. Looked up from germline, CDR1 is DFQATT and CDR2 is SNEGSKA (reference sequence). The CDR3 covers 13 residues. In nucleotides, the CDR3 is TGCAGTGCTAGAGATCAGGGGCACACTGAAGCTTTCTTT. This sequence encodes CSARDQGHTEAFF.

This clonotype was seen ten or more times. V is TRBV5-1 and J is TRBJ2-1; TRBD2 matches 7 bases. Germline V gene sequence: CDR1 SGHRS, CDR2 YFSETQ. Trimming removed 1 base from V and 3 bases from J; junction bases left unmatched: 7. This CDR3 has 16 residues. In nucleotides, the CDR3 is TGCGCCAGCAGCTTGTTGGGGCGGGAGTTCTACAATGAGCAGTTCTTC. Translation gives CASSLLGREFYNEQFF. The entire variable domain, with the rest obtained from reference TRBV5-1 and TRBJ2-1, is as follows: KAGVTQTPRYLIKTRGQQVTLSCSPISGHRSVSWYQQTPGQGLQFLFEYFSETQRNKGNFPGRFSGRQFSNSRSEMNVSTLELGDSALYLCASSLLGREFYNEQFFGPGTRLTVL.